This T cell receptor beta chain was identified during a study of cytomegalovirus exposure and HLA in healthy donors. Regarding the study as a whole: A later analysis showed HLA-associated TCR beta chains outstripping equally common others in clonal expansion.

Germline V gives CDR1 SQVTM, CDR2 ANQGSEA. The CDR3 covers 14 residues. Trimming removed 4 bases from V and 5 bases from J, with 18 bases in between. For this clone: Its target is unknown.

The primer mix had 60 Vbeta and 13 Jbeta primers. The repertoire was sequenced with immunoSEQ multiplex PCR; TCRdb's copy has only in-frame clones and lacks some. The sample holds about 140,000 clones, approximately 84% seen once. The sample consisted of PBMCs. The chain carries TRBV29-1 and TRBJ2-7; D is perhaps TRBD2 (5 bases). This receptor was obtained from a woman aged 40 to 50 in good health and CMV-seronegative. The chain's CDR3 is CSVGVSLAFNEQYF. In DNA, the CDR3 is TGCAGCGTTGGAGTCAGTCTAGCTTTCAACGAGCAGTACTTC.